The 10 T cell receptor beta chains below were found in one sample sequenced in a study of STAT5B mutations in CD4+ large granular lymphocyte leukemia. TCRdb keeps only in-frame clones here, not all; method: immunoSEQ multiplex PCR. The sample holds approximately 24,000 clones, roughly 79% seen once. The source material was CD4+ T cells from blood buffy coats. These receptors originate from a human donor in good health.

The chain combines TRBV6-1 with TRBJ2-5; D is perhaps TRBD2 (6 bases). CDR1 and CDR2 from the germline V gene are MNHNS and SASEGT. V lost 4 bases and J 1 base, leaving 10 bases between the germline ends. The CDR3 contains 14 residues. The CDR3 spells CASSVKGLQETQYF. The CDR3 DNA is TGTGCCAGCAGTGTGAAGGGACTCCAAGAGACCCAGTACTTC.

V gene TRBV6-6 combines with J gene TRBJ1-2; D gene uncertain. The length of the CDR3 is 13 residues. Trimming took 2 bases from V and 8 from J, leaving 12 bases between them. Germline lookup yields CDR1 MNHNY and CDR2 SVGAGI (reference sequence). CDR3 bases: TGTGCCAGCAGTTACCGAGTCGGTGGGGGCTACACCTTC. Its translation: CASSYRVGGGYTF.

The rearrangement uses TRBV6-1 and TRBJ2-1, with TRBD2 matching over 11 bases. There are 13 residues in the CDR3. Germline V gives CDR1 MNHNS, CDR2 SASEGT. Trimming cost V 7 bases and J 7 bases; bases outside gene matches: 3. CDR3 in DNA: TGTGCCAGCATTGTAGCGGGGGGGAATGAGCAGTTCTTC. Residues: CASIVAGGNEQFF.

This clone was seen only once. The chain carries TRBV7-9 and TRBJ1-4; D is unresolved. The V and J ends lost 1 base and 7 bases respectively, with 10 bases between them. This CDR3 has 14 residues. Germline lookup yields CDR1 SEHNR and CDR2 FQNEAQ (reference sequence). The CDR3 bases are TGTGCCAGCAGCTTAGGAGGAACCTTTGAAAAACTGTTTTTT. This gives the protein CASSLGGTFEKLFF.

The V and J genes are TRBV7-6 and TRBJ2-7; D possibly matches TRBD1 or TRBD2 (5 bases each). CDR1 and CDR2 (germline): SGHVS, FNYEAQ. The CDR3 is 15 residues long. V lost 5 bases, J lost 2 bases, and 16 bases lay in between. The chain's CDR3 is CASSTALGETYEQYF. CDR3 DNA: TGTGCCAGCAGCACCGCCTTGGGGGAAACCTACGAGCAGTACTTC.

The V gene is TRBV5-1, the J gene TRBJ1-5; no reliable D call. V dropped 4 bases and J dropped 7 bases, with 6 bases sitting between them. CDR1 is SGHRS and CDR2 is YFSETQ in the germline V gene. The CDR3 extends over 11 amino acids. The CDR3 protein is CASSRQQPQHF. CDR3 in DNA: TGCGCCAGCAGCCGCCAACAGCCCCAGCATTTT. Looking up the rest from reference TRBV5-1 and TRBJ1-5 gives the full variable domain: KAGVTQTPRYLIKTRGQQVTLSCSPISGHRSVSWYQQTPGQGLQFLFEYFSETQRNKGNFPGRFSGRQFSNSRSEMNVSTLELGDSALYLCASSRQQPQHFGDGTRLSIL.

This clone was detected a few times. CDR3: CASSVTPQLANYGYTF. The CDR3 DNA is TGTGCCAGCAGTGTGACACCGCAGTTGGCTAACTATGGCTACACCTTC. The rearrangement uses TRBV6-1 and TRBJ1-2, with D hard to call. V lost 4 bases and J 0 bases, leaving 15 bases between the germline ends. The length of the CDR3 is 16 residues. Looked up from germline, CDR1 is MNHNS and CDR2 is SASEGT.

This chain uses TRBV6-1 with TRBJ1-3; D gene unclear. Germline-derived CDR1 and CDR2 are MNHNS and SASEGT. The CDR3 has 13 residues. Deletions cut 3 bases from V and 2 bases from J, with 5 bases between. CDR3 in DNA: TGTGCCAGCAGTGAGAGGGCTGGAAACACCATATATTTT. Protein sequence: CASSERAGNTIYF.

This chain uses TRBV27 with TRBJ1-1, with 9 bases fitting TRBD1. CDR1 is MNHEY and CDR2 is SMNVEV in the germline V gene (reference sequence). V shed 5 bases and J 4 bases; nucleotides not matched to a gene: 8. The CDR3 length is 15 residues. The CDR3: CASSPRQGVSTEAFF. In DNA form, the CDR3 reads TGTGCCAGCAGTCCCCGACAGGGGGTAAGCACTGAAGCTTTCTTT.

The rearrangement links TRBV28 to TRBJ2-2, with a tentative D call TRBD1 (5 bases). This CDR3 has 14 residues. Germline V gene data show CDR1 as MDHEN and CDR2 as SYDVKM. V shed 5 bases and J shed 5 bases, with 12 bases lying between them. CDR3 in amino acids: CASSTGERTGELFF. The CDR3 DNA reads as TGTGCCAGCAGTACAGGAGAACGAACCGGGGAGCTGTTTTTT.